The subject of this entry is one TCR beta chain. Its antigen is unknown. No clone much larger than this one lies a single base away; base qualities are absent. TCRbeta CDR3 regions were amplified from genomic DNA using the immunoSEQ Assay, a bias-controlled multiplex PCR. Under the source paper's analysis protocol: The number of nucleated cells in each sample was estimated by amplification of reference gene primers within the assay. Sequence reads were collapsed and filtered to measure the absolute abundance of every unique TCRbeta CDR3 rearrangement. Productive Simpson clonality was computed per sample as the square root of Simpson's diversity index over productive rearrangements. TCRdb carries this immuneACCESS record with in-frame sequences only. Its versions omit some clonotypes, under half of them owing to an unresolved V gene in the studies checked, with the rest unexplained. V and J calls and clone size follow that table, whereas D and trimming were derived from the DNA. The sample table holds about 170,000 clones, of which 84% were seen once. The ten biggest clones cover roughly 8% of the sample.

V is cut back by 7 bases and J by 1 base, with 3 bases in the junction unmatched. Counted from cysteine to phenylalanine, this CDR3 has 14 amino acids. Of all the DNA, just the CDR3 is kept, 42 bases in frame from base 1. Taken from the germline V gene, the CDR1 and CDR2 loops are ENHRY and SYGVKD. Another Seattle source contributed samples from volunteer blood donors who had recovered from COVID-19. Whole blood was collected in K2EDTA tubes by collaborating institutions according to the institutions' own protocols. Collaborator samples were shipped for TCRbeta analysis as frozen whole blood, isolated PBMCs, or DNA extracted from either sample type. The data were taken from a study of blood T cell repertoires in COVID-19 (dated by TCRdb to about 2020). Concerning the study at large: The collaborator samples originated in the United States, Italy and Spain and spanned the acute and convalescent phases of COVID-19. The prospective study material was composed of cDNA or gDNA derived from T cells, B-cell-depleted T cells, or PBMCs. Deeply sampled blood TCRbeta repertoires from subjects exposed to, actively infected with, or recovered from COVID-19 were included in the dataset. The repertoires were made available in a free public database intended to serve as a resource for research on the immune response to SARS-CoV-2. The samples were drawn from the first 160 participants of the ongoing ImmuneRACE study and from over 950 subjects provided by 6 global collaborators. Nearly every sample came with metadata listing a de-identified subject ID, COVID-19 status, age in years and sex. Where HLA class I and class II types were available, the types were taken from metadata supplied by the sample provider, not from assay-based typing.

Findings and caveats that apply to the study as a whole: Clinical and demographic metadata were provided uncurated, with the amount varying by source and participant.

This receptor was taken from a man aged 35-49 years who had recovered from COVID-19. Sequenced input: peripheral blood. The sequence joins TRBV10-3 to TRBJ1-1; 10 middle bases align to TRBD1. The CDR3 protein: CAIKDRGENTEAFF. The DNA sequence is TGTGCCATCAAGGACAGGGGGGAGAACACTGAAGCTTTCTTT.